The 28 T cell receptor beta chains presented below share a single source sample, sequenced in a study of blood T cell repertoires in COVID-19. The assay was immunoSEQ multiplex PCR, and TCRdb's table has in-frame clones only and misses some. The sample includes around 250,000 clones, roughly 90% of them seen just once. The specimen sequenced was peripheral blood. These receptors were obtained from a woman aged 25-40 years with active or convalescent COVID-19.

This chain connects TRBV6-5 to TRBJ2-5; 7 bases align to TRBD1. This CDR3 has 13 amino acids. Germline V gene sequence: CDR1 MNHEY, CDR2 SVGAGI. Trimming cost V 2 bases and J 5 bases; bases outside gene matches: 2. The CDR3 protein is CASSYRRGETQYF. Here the CDR3 DNA reads TGTGCCAGCAGTTACCGCAGGGGGGAGACCCAGTACTTC.

The chain carries TRBV29-1 and TRBJ2-1, with a tentative D call TRBD2 (6 bases). CDR1 is SQVTM and CDR2 is ANQGSEA in the germline V gene. The germline V and J ends were trimmed by 5 bases and 0 bases, with 11 bases remaining between them. This CDR3 has 14 residues. The CDR3 loop is CSVSGRSSYNEQFF. The CDR3 DNA is TGCAGCGTTAGCGGGCGGAGCTCCTACAATGAGCAGTTCTTC.

The gene calls are TRBV7-8 and TRBJ2-4; 9 bases map to TRBD1. There are 13 residues in the CDR3. Trimming took 5 bases from V and 12 from J; bases not matched to a gene: 8. CDR1 SGHVS and CDR2 FQNEAQ come from the germline V gene. The CDR3 bases are TGTGCCAGCAGCCCACAGGGGGCACTCTATCAGTACTTC. It encodes CASSPQGALYQYF.

DNA for the CDR3: TGTGCCAGCAGCCCACTAGACGGGGGCTACACCTTC. It yields the protein CASSPLDGGYTF. The rearrangement uses TRBV5-4 and TRBJ1-2; D remains ambiguous. The V end lost 4 bases, the J end lost 8 bases, and 12 bases lay between the germline ends. Germline V gene data show CDR1 as SGHNT and CDR2 as YYREEE (reference sequence). CDR3 length equals 12 residues.

The chain links TRBV13 to TRBJ2-3; no definite D call. Trimming took off 2 bases at V and 0 bases at J, with 6 bases between the two ends. This CDR3 region has 14 residues. Germline V gives CDR1 PRHDT, CDR2 FYEKMQ (reference sequence). The CDR3 region has the DNA TGTGCCAGCAGCTTATATCAGAGCACAGATACGCAGTATTTT. Its protein product is CASSLYQSTDTQYF.

The chain recombines TRBV12-3 or TRBV12-4 with TRBJ1-3, with D uncertain. This CDR3 is built from 11 residues. With 10 bases removed from V and 6 bases from J, the gap between germline ends came to 10 bases. The DNA for the CDR3 is TGTGCCACCTCGAAGCCAAACACCATATATTTT. Its translation is CATSKPNTIYF.

The J gene is TRBJ1-1, the V gene TRBV9, with TRBD1 matching 8 bases. Germline trimming cut 1 base from V and 3 bases from J; bases unmatched to any gene: 5. The V gene's germline CDR1 is SGDLS and CDR2 YYNGEE. CDR3 length: 15 amino acids. CDR3 region: CASSVQGAGDTEAFF. CDR3 DNA sequence: TGTGCCAGCAGCGTACAGGGGGCGGGGGACACTGAAGCTTTCTTT. Full variable domain (remainder filled in from reference TRBV9 and TRBJ1-1): DSGVTQTPKHLITATGQRVTLRCSPRSGDLSVYWYQQSLDQGLQFLIQYYNGEERAKGNILERFSAQQFPDLHSELNLSSLELGDSALYFCASSVQGAGDTEAFFGQGTRLTVV.

The genes are TRBV24-1 and TRBJ2-7, with D perhaps TRBD1 (5 bases). Germline CDR1 and CDR2: KGHDR and SFDVKD. This CDR3 has 14 amino acids. Between the trimmed V and J ends, which lost 4 bases and 3 bases, there was a span of 12 bases. CDR3 bases: TGTGCCACCAGTGACTCCATAGACAGCTACGAGCAGTACTTC. Translating gives CATSDSIDSYEQYF.

This chain links TRBV28 with TRBJ2-5, with a tentative D call TRBD2 (6 bases). Germline CDR1 and CDR2: MDHEN and SYDVKM. Trimming removed 5 bases from V and 3 bases from J, with 13 bases in between. The CDR3 is 14 residues long. The DNA for the CDR3 is TGTGCCAGCAGTCCCCCGGGAGAGAAAGAGACCCAGTACTTC. Protein sequence: CASSPPGEKETQYF.

This clone was counted at least ten times. The V call is TRBV27, the J call TRBJ2-5; 8 nucleotides match TRBD1. Trimming removed 3 bases from V and 7 bases from J; junction bases left unmatched: 4. CDR3 length equals 13 residues. Germline CDR1 MNHEY, CDR2 SMNVEV (reference sequence). In DNA, the CDR3 is TGTGCCAGCAGTTTCGACAGGGGAAGGACCCAGTACTTC. Protein product: CASSFDRGRTQYF.

The gene calls are TRBV20-1 and TRBJ2-1; 7 nucleotides match TRBD2. The CDR3 loop spans 10 amino acids. The germline V gene has CDR1 DFQATT and CDR2 SNEGSKA (reference sequence). V lost 6 bases and J lost 7; bases outside the gene matches: 0. CDR3 bases: TGCAGTGCCGGGGGGAATGAGCAGTTCTTC. Protein product: CSAGGNEQFF.

This clone was counted a single time. The rearrangement links TRBV5-4 to TRBJ1-6; weak D call: TRBD1 (6 bases). CDR1 is SGHNT and CDR2 is YYREEE in the germline V gene (reference sequence). The V end was cut by 1 base, the J end by 13 bases, with 15 bases between. This CDR3 contains 14 residues. The CDR3 protein is CASSLQGPSAPLHF. DNA for the CDR3: TGTGCCAGCAGCTTGCAGGGGCCCTCCGCCCCCCTCCACTTT.

A remark on this clone: The junction departs from the called germline gene at one end, perhaps through a read error. This sequence joins TRBV7-2 and TRBJ2-7; D remains unclear. Germline CDR1 and CDR2: SGHTA and FQGNSA. The CDR3 spans 13 residues. The CDR3 region has the DNA TGTGCCAGCAGCTCCGGCCGCGATACCCACAGATTCTTC. Its protein is CASSSGRDTHRFF.

The chain has TRBV19 and TRBJ1-2, with D tentatively TRBD1 (5 bases). This CDR3 is 12 amino acids long. Between the trimmed V and J ends, which lost 5 bases and 8 bases, there was a span of 12 bases. Germline V gene sequence: CDR1 LNHDA, CDR2 SQIVND (reference sequence). The CDR3 protein is CASSLRRGGYTF. The CDR3 DNA reads as TGTGCCAGTAGTCTGAGGAGGGGCGGCTACACCTTC. Full variable domain (rest looked up from reference TRBV19 and TRBJ1-2): DGGITQSPKYLFRKEGQNVTLSCEQNLNHDAMYWYRQDPGQGLRLIYYSQIVNDFQKGDIAEGYSVSREKKESFPLTVTSAQKNPTAFYLCASSLRRGGYTFGSGTRLTVV.

The chain joins TRBV27 to TRBJ1-2; weak D call: TRBD1 (5 bases). This CDR3 has 15 residues. Germline values: CDR1 MNHEY, CDR2 SMNVEV (reference sequence). V was trimmed by 5 bases and J by 3 bases, leaving 16 bases between them. The CDR3 here is CASSSRWGRDYGYTF. The CDR3 nucleotides read TGTGCCAGCAGTAGCCGGTGGGGGAGGGACTATGGCTACACCTTC.

This chain links TRBV11-2 with TRBJ1-2, with D unclear. V lost 2 bases and J 3 bases, leaving 10 bases between the germline ends. Germline assignment: CDR1 SGHAT and CDR2 FQNNGV. The CDR3 has 14 amino acids. The chain's CDR3 is CASSLRSADYGYTF. For the CDR3, the DNA is TGTGCCAGCAGCTTACGGAGCGCGGACTATGGCTACACCTTC.

The chain carries TRBV7-2 and TRBJ2-3; 10 bases line up with TRBD2. V lost 1 base, J lost 7 bases, and 5 bases stayed unmatched. The CDR3 consists of 15 residues. Germline V CDR1 and CDR2: SGHTA, FQGNSA. The CDR3 DNA follows: TGTGCCAGCAGCTTAGGAGATAGCGGGGGGAATACGCAGTATTTT. Translated, it gives CASSLGDSGGNTQYF. The whole variable domain, remainder taken from reference TRBV7-2 and TRBJ2-3, is GAGVSQSPSNKVTEKGKDVELRCDPISGHTALYWYRQSLGQGLEFLIYFQGNSAPDKSGLPSDRFSAERTGGSVSTLTIQRTQQEDSAVYLCASSLGDSGGNTQYFGPGTRLTVL.

The gene calls are TRBV5-5 and TRBJ1-2; 7 bases line up with TRBD1. CDR1 and CDR2 (germline): SGHKS, YYEKEE (reference sequence). V shed 4 bases and J 2 bases; nucleotides not matched to a gene: 5. The CDR3 is made up of 14 amino acids. The CDR3 protein is CASSPEQGNYGYTF. CDR3 nucleotide sequence: TGTGCCAGCAGCCCTGAACAGGGGAACTATGGCTACACCTTC.

The chain employs TRBV4-1 and TRBJ1-2; D perhaps matches TRBD1 (5 bases). Germline V lookup: CDR1 MGHRA, CDR2 YSYEKL. The CDR3 is made up of 15 amino acids. V dropped 0 bases and J dropped 6 bases, with 14 bases sitting between them. The DNA of the CDR3 is TGCGCCAGCAGCCAAGAGGCAGGGAATTTGAATGGCTACACCTTC. Translating gives CASSQEAGNLNGYTF.

The chain employs TRBV7-2 and TRBJ2-6; TRBD2 might be the D (6 bases). CDR1 SGHTA and CDR2 FQGNSA come from the germline V gene. This CDR3 is built from 15 residues. V lost 5 bases and J 4 bases, leaving 12 bases between the germline ends. The CDR3 sequence is CASSPRDAGANVLTF. The CDR3 DNA is TGTGCCAGCAGCCCGCGGGACGCGGGGGCCAACGTCCTGACTTTC.

This chain joins TRBV7-3 and TRBJ1-1, with D possibly being TRBD1 (6 bases). The V and J ends lost 3 bases and 1 base respectively, with 15 bases between them. CDR1 is SGHTA, CDR2 FQGTGA, per germline. The CDR3 length is 16 residues. In nucleotides, the CDR3 is TGTGCCAGCAGCTTCGGGGCCGCGGGGGCGAACACTGAAGCTTTCTTT. Residues: CASSFGAAGANTEAFF. Combining the CDR3 with reference TRBV7-3 and TRBJ1-1 gives the whole variable domain GAGVSQTPSNKVTEKGKYVELRCDPISGHTALYWYRQSLGQGPEFLIYFQGTGAADDSGLPNDRFFAVRPEGSVSTLKIQRTERGDSAVYLCASSFGAAGANTEAFFGQGTRLTVV.

This clone was observed a single time. V is TRBV30 and J is TRBJ2-7, with TRBD1 matching over 7 bases. The germline gives CDR1 GTSNPN, CDR2 SVGIG (reference sequence). The CDR3 is 16 residues long. V shed 0 bases and J 2 bases; nucleotides not matched to a gene: 10. The CDR3 DNA is TGTGCCTGGAGTGTAGGGGGCAGGGGGTTTACCTACGAGCAGTACTTC. This encodes CAWSVGGRGFTYEQYF.

The chain recombines TRBV12-3 or TRBV12-4 with TRBJ1-5; D ambiguous. V lost 6 bases and J 5 bases, leaving 11 bases between the germline ends. This CDR3 is 13 amino acids long. The chain's CDR3 is CASSPQSDQPQHF. In DNA form, the CDR3 reads TGTGCCAGCAGCCCCCAAAGCGATCAGCCCCAGCATTTT.

The chain carries TRBV7-2 and TRBJ2-7, with 9 nucleotides matching TRBD1. Germline CDR1 is SGHTA and CDR2 is FQGNSA. CDR3 length: 15 residues. With 5 bases clipped from V and 4 bases from J, the junction kept 9 bases outside the gene matches. CDR3 loop: CASSTGQGRTYEQYF. Here the CDR3 DNA reads TGTGCCAGCAGCACGGGACAGGGTCGTACGTACGAGCAGTACTTC.

The genes are TRBV18 and TRBJ1-1; D might be TRBD1 (5 bases). V lost 5 bases to trimming and J lost 1 base, with 8 bases between them. Germline CDR1 and CDR2: KGHSH and LQKENI. CDR3 length: 13 amino acids. DNA of the CDR3: TGTGCCAGCTCAAAGGGGCCGAACACTGAAGCTTTCTTT. Translating gives CASSKGPNTEAFF. The whole variable domain, remainder taken from reference TRBV18 and TRBJ1-1, is NAGVMQNPRHLVRRRGQEARLRCSPMKGHSHVYWYRQLPEEGLKFMVYLQKENIIDESGMPKERFSAEFPKEGPSILRIQQVVRGDSAAYFCASSKGPNTEAFFGQGTRLTVV.

The rearrangement links TRBV28 to TRBJ1-3, with 7 bases lining up with TRBD1. This CDR3 is built from 15 residues. The ends lost 4 bases at V and 3 bases at J; junction bases unmatched: 6. CDR1 MDHEN and CDR2 SYDVKM come from the germline V gene. In DNA, the CDR3 is TGTGCCAGCAGTTCAGGGGGTTACAGTGGAAACACCATATATTTT. This gives the protein CASSSGGYSGNTIYF.

The chain is built from TRBV29-1 and TRBJ1-5; 9 nucleotides match TRBD1. Trimming at V came to 4 bases and at J to 6 bases, leaving 10 bases not matched to a gene. Germline CDR1 SQVTM, CDR2 ANQGSEA. The CDR3 has 15 residues. The CDR3 nucleotides read TGCAGCGTTGTCGAAGCGGGACAGGGAAGTCAGCCCCAGCATTTT. Translation gives CSVVEAGQGSQPQHF.

This chain links TRBV19 with TRBJ1-6, with 9 bases identical to TRBD1. V lost 6 bases, J lost 7 bases, and 4 bases stayed unmatched. Looked up from germline, CDR1 is LNHDA and CDR2 is SQIVND (reference sequence). The CDR3 is 14 residues long. CDR3 DNA: TGTGCCAGTAGCTCAGGGACAGGGAATTCACCCCTCCACTTT. This gives the protein CASSSGTGNSPLHF.